A single sample is the source of the 28 T cell receptor beta chains below, sequenced in a study of cytomegalovirus exposure and HLA in healthy donors (dated by TCRdb to the late 2010s). Libraries came from the immunoSEQ multiplex PCR assay. The multiplex PCR relied on a mix of 60 forward primers for TCR Vbeta segments and 13 reverse primers for TCR Jbeta segments. TCRdb provides this immuneACCESS table in a form limited to in-frame rearrangements. Some clones are lacking; in checked studies, under half of them reflect an unresolved V gene, and why the rest are absent is not known. This sample gives about 130,000 clones in total; roughly 74% of them show up just once. The top ten hold around 5.5% of the sample. Sequenced material: PBMCs. The receptors derive from a woman in her forties or fifties in good health and CMV-seropositive.

The CDR3 here is CASSTGTGADGYTF. In nucleotides, the CDR3 is TGCGCCAGCAGCACGGGGACAGGGGCCGATGGCTACACCTTC. The chain carries TRBV5-1 and TRBJ1-2, with TRBD1 matching 10 bases. J gave up 6 bases and V 4 bases, and 6 bases lay outside the gene matches. The V gene's germline CDR1 is SGHRS and CDR2 YFSETQ. The CDR3 is 14 amino acids.

The V gene is TRBV12-5, the J gene TRBJ1-6, with TRBD1 as a possible D gene (6 bases). The CDR3 loop spans 14 amino acids. CDR1 LGHNT and CDR2 FRNRAP come from the germline V gene. V lost 2 bases and J lost 9, with 11 bases in between. The CDR3 nucleotides read TGTGCTAGTGGTTTGTCGGGGGGCGCTTCACCCCTCCACTTT. Encoded protein: CASGLSGGASPLHF.

This clone is a singleton in its sample. The chain couples TRBV4-1 to TRBJ1-5, with 7 bases lining up with TRBD1. This CDR3 contains 14 residues. V lost 3 bases and J lost 7; bases outside the gene matches: 6. CDR1 is MGHRA, CDR2 YSYEKL, per germline. Written as DNA, the CDR3 is TGCGCCAGCAGCCAGCGACAGGGATTGCAGCCCCAGCATTTT. This sequence encodes CASSQRQGLQPQHF.

The chain is built from TRBV2 and TRBJ1-4; 7 bases match TRBD1. V shed 6 bases and J 0 bases; nucleotides not matched to a gene: 1. This CDR3 comprises 14 residues. The V gene's germline CDR1 is SNHLY and CDR2 FYNNEI. Written as DNA, the CDR3 is TGTGCCAGCAGGGGACAGCCAACTAATGAAAAACTGTTTTTT. Protein product: CASRGQPTNEKLFF. The entire variable domain, with the rest obtained from reference TRBV2 and TRBJ1-4, is as follows: EPEVTQTPSHQVTQMGQEVILRCVPISNHLYFYWYRQILGQKVEFLVSFYNNEISEKSEIFDDQFSVERPDGSNFTLKIRSTKLEDSAMYFCASRGQPTNEKLFFGSGTQLSVL.

The rearrangement links TRBV16 to TRBJ1-6; 9 bases line up with TRBD1. Trimming cost V 4 bases and J 7 bases; bases outside gene matches: 8. The CDR3 is 16 amino acids. The germline gives CDR1 KGHSY, CDR2 FQNENV. The CDR3 DNA sequence: TGTGCCAGCAGCCGAGGACTGGGGACAGGGAATTCACCCCTCCACTTT. This encodes CASSRGLGTGNSPLHF.

The chain carries TRBV11-3 and TRBJ2-1; possible D gene TRBD1, 6 bases. The ends were cut back, 0 bases at V and 10 bases at J, with 19 bases in the middle. The CDR3 spans 16 residues. In germline, CDR1 is SGHNT, CDR2 YENEEA. The chain's CDR3 is CASSLDLPGRGSEQFF. CDR3 bases: TGTGCCAGCAGCTTAGATCTGCCTGGCAGGGGATCCGAGCAGTTCTTC.

Concerning this clone: The same CDR3 can be traced to other DNA sequences in this sample. This chain links TRBV18 with TRBJ1-1; D possibly corresponds to TRBD1 (5 bases). Germline V lookup: CDR1 KGHSH, CDR2 LQKENI. The CDR3 runs to 13 residues. Trimming cost V 3 bases and J 1 base, with 6 bases left between them. The CDR3 nucleotides read TGTGCCAGCTCACCCGGACAGAACACTGAAGCTTTCTTT. As protein: CASSPGQNTEAFF.

This chain joins TRBV4-2 and TRBJ2-3, with 12 bases matching TRBD2. The trim removed 0 bases at V and 4 bases at J, leaving 2 bases unmatched. CDR1 is LGHNA and CDR2 is YNFKEQ in the germline V gene. The CDR3 totals 16 residues. As DNA, the CDR3 is TGTGCCAGCAGCCAAGAGGCTAGCGGGGGGGCAGATACGCAGTATTTT. As protein: CASSQEASGGADTQYF.

This clone turned up a few times. The gene calls are TRBV11-3 and TRBJ1-1; the D is unclear. The ends were cut back, 5 bases at V and 0 bases at J, with 10 bases in the middle. From germline, CDR1 is SGHNT and CDR2 YENEEA. The CDR3 runs 14 residues. CDR3 DNA sequence: TGTGCCAGCAGCCCTCCGGGAATGAACACTGAAGCTTTCTTT. It yields the protein CASSPPGMNTEAFF.

This clone was seen only a few times. The V and J genes are TRBV7-2 and TRBJ1-2; no definite D call. V lost 2 bases, J lost 7 bases, and 5 bases lay in between. Germline lookup yields CDR1 SGHTA and CDR2 FQGNSA. This CDR3 is built from 11 residues. DNA of the CDR3: TGTGCCAGCAGCTTATTTCGTGGCTACACCTTC. The encoded protein is CASSLFRGYTF.

The chain recombines TRBV5-8 with TRBJ2-3, with D perhaps matching TRBD2 (5 bases). Germline V lookup: CDR1 SGHTS, CDR2 YDEGEE. CDR3 length: 11 amino acids. V dropped 4 bases and J dropped 8 bases, with 8 bases sitting between them. The CDR3 reads CASSLRGTQYF. In DNA, the CDR3 is TGTGCCAGCAGCCTCCGGGGTACGCAGTATTTT. Drawing the rest from reference TRBV5-8 and TRBJ2-3, the complete variable domain is EAGVTQSPTHLIKTRGQQATLRCSPISGHTSVYWYQQALGLGLQFLLWYDEGEERNRGNFPPRFSGRQFPNYSSELNVNALELEDSALYLCASSLRGTQYFGPGTRLTVL.

The chain recombines TRBV5-1 with TRBJ1-6, with 10 nucleotides matching TRBD1. Germline V gene sequence: CDR1 SGHRS, CDR2 YFSETQ. V lost 1 base to trimming and J lost 10 bases; unmatched junction nucleotides: 2. The CDR3 has 14 amino acids. CDR3 residues: CASSLRTGGSPLHF. The CDR3 nucleotides are TGCGCCAGCAGCTTGCGGACAGGGGGATCACCCCTCCACTTT.

The J gene is TRBJ1-1, the V gene TRBV2, with no clear D. Germline V CDR1 and CDR2: SNHLY, FYNNEI. The V end lost 6 bases, the J end lost 8 bases, and 13 bases lay between the germline ends. This CDR3 spans 12 amino acids. CDR3 sequence reads: CASSRFREEAFF. DNA for the CDR3: TGTGCCAGCAGCAGGTTTCGGGAAGAAGCTTTCTTT.

The chain carries TRBV19 and TRBJ2-3; 11 bases line up with TRBD2. The ends lost 6 bases at V and 8 bases at J; junction bases unmatched: 4. Germline V gives CDR1 LNHDA, CDR2 SQIVND (reference sequence). This CDR3 contains 13 residues. CDR3 in DNA: TGTGCCAGTAGGACTAGCGGGGTTTTTACGCAGTATTTT. Amino acid sequence: CASRTSGVFTQYF.

As DNA, the CDR3 is TGTGCCAGTAGTTCCCCCCGTAGCGGGGGCACCGGGGAGCTGTTTTTT. It specifies CASSSPRSGGTGELFF. This chain uses TRBV19 with TRBJ2-2; 9 positions agree with TRBD2. The germline CDR1 and CDR2 sequences are LNHDA and SQIVND (reference sequence). V lost 5 bases, J lost 4 bases, and 8 bases stayed unmatched. The length of the CDR3 is 16 residues.

Only one count was recorded for this clone. V and J are TRBV30 and TRBJ1-4, with TRBD1 identical over 9 bases. The CDR3 consists of 16 residues. Germline CDR1 is GTSNPN and CDR2 is SVGIG (reference sequence). The ends lost 4 bases at V and 0 bases at J; junction bases unmatched: 6. CDR3 sequence: CAWTWTGDATNEKLFF. CDR3 nucleotides: TGTGCCTGGACCTGGACAGGGGACGCAACTAATGAAAAACTGTTTTTT.

The rearrangement joins TRBV11-3 to TRBJ2-7, with D perhaps matching TRBD1 (8 bases). Germline lookup yields CDR1 SGHNT and CDR2 YENEEA. Trimming removed 4 bases from V and 5 bases from J, with 18 bases in between. The CDR3 has 15 residues. The CDR3 sequence is CASSSGGTGENEQYF. The CDR3 nucleotides are TGTGCCAGCAGCTCCGGGGGGACAGGTGAGAACGAGCAGTACTTC.

CDR3 DNA: TGCAGCGTTAGAGGGAGGTCCTACAATGAGCAGTTCTTC. This translates into CSVRGRSYNEQFF. V usage is TRBV29-1 and J usage is TRBJ2-1, with a possible D match to TRBD2 (6 bases). The germline V gene encodes CDR1 SQVTM and CDR2 ANQGSEA. CDR3 length: 13 residues. V was trimmed by 5 bases and J by 1 base, leaving 9 bases between them.

V and J are TRBV4-3 and TRBJ2-7; D is possibly TRBD2 (6 bases). CDR3 size: 14 residues. Germline CDR1 is LGHNA and CDR2 is YSLEER. The V and J ends lost 4 bases and 0 bases respectively, with 10 bases between them. The CDR3 is CASSRGVSSYEQYF. CDR3 DNA sequence: TGCGCCAGCAGCCGGGGGGTAAGCTCCTACGAGCAGTACTTC.

This chain joins TRBV9 and TRBJ1-1; TRBD1 matches at 8 bases. The germline V gene encodes CDR1 SGDLS and CDR2 YYNGEE. The trim removed 5 bases at V and 7 bases at J, leaving 4 bases unmatched. The CDR3 loop spans 12 amino acids. CDR3 sequence (DNA): TGTGCCAGCAGTCGACAGGGGCTTGAAGCTTTCTTT. Translated: CASSRQGLEAFF.

This sequence joins TRBV2 and TRBJ2-7; D remains unclear. V gave up 4 bases and J gave up 4 bases, with 8 bases separating them. Germline V lookup: CDR1 SNHLY, CDR2 FYNNEI. The CDR3 is 12 residues long. CDR3 sequence reads: CASSAVRYEQYF. CDR3 DNA sequence: TGTGCCAGCAGTGCCGTCAGATACGAGCAGTACTTC.

This chain connects TRBV2 to TRBJ2-1; D possibly corresponds to TRBD1 (5 bases). The CDR3 covers 16 residues. Trimming stripped 7 bases from V and 8 bases from J, with 24 bases between. Germline V gene sequence: CDR1 SNHLY, CDR2 FYNNEI. Here the CDR3 DNA reads TGTGCCAGCACCTTATCCGGTCGTCAGGGAACCGATGAGCAGTTCTTC. Its protein is CASTLSGRQGTDEQFF.

The gene calls are TRBV19 and TRBJ1-5, with D unclear. Trimming took 9 bases from V and 0 from J, leaving 6 bases between them. CDR3 length: 12 residues. Germline V gene sequence: CDR1 LNHDA, CDR2 SQIVND (reference sequence). The CDR3 region has the DNA TGTGCCAGCCTGTATAGCAATCAGCCCCAGCATTTT. Its translation: CASLYSNQPQHF.

In this sample, this clone turned up a few times. This CDR3 is also generated by other DNA sequences in the sample. This chain joins TRBV2 and TRBJ1-2, with D tentatively TRBD1 (6 bases). The CDR3 runs to 17 residues. Trimming took 6 bases from V and 0 from J, leaving 20 bases between them. CDR1 and CDR2 (germline): SNHLY, FYNNEI. The CDR3 nucleotides read TGTGCCAGCAGGGAACCACAGGGTTGGAGAGCTAACTATGGCTACACCTTC. Translated: CASREPQGWRANYGYTF.

As DNA, the CDR3 is TGTGCCAGCTCACCACGGGGGGAGGAATCACCCCTCCACTTT. Translated: CASSPRGEESPLHF. The V and J genes are TRBV18 and TRBJ1-6, with TRBD1 as a possible D gene (5 bases). Trimming cost V 1 base and J 10 bases, with 11 bases left between them. Looked up from germline, CDR1 is KGHSH and CDR2 is LQKENI. The CDR3 sequence is 14 residues long.

The chain uses TRBV5-1 and TRBJ1-6; 8 bases agree with TRBD1. The germline V gene has CDR1 SGHRS and CDR2 YFSETQ. The CDR3 has 15 amino acids. The ends lost 0 bases at V and 10 bases at J; junction bases unmatched: 6. The CDR3 reads CASSLAGGQESPLHF. For the CDR3, the DNA is TGCGCCAGCAGCTTGGCAGGGGGACAGGAATCACCCCTCCACTTT.

CDR3 DNA: TGTGCCAGTACAGGTCGGTCTTTCGGGGAGCTGTTTTTT. Amino acid sequence: CASTGRSFGELFF. The V call is TRBV19, the J call TRBJ2-2; no clear D. Germline assignment: CDR1 LNHDA and CDR2 SQIVND (reference sequence). V shed 7 bases and J shed 7 bases, with 13 bases lying between them. This CDR3 has 13 residues.

This clone was counted only a few times. This sample also contains other DNA sequences that code for the same CDR3. The gene calls are TRBV18 and TRBJ2-3; 10 nucleotides align to TRBD2. Germline lookup yields CDR1 KGHSH and CDR2 LQKENI. J was trimmed by 6 bases and V by 3 bases; bases with no gene match: 6. The CDR3 covers 15 residues. CDR3 sequence reads: CASSPSGGAPDTQYF. The CDR3 bases are TGTGCCAGCTCACCGAGCGGGGGGGCCCCGGATACGCAGTATTTT.